Each of the 7 T cell receptor beta chains below was sequenced from the same sample in a study of blood T cell repertoires in COVID-19. Generated by immunoSEQ multiplex PCR, the TCRdb table keeps only in-frame clones and is missing some. The profile shows about 34,000 clones, 90% of them singletons. The sequenced material came from peripheral blood. The receptors come from a man older than 75 with acute or convalescent COVID-19.

The chain joins TRBV2 to TRBJ2-7, with 8 bases aligning to TRBD1. The CDR3 covers 14 residues. Germline CDR1 reads SNHLY; CDR2 reads FYNNEI. Trimming removed 5 bases from V and 6 bases from J; junction bases left unmatched: 9. CDR3: CASSLDRGRLEQYF. The CDR3 DNA is TGTGCCAGCAGTTTAGACAGGGGCAGGCTCGAGCAGTACTTC.

The rearrangement links TRBV6-5 to TRBJ1-6; TRBD1 might be the D (5 bases). The CDR3 runs 13 residues. V lost 8 bases to trimming and J lost 5 bases, with 10 bases between them. CDR1 is MNHEY and CDR2 is SVGAGI in the germline V gene. The CDR3 loop is CASSTGDNSPLHF. In DNA, the CDR3 is TGTGCCAGCTCAACGGGGGATAATTCACCCCTCCACTTT.

The CDR3 reads CASSLNRGNTGELFF. The DNA of the CDR3 is TGTGCCAGCAGCTTAAACAGGGGAAACACCGGGGAGCTGTTTTTT. The gene calls are TRBV11-2 and TRBJ2-2, with TRBD1 matching over 7 bases. CDR1 is SGHAT and CDR2 is FQNNGV in the germline V gene. The V and J ends lost 2 bases and 2 bases, in that order; junction bases with no gene match: 2. The CDR3 contains 15 residues.

This chain connects TRBV27 to TRBJ2-1; maybe TRBD2 (6 bases). Germline V CDR1 and CDR2: MNHEY, SMNVEV (reference sequence). The CDR3 has 15 residues. The V and J ends lost 6 bases and 3 bases respectively, with 15 bases between them. The CDR3 DNA is TGTGCCAGCAGCTCTCCGGGAGCAAACTACAATGAGCAGTTCTTC. This encodes CASSSPGANYNEQFF.

This chain connects TRBV5-1 to TRBJ1-2, with D possibly matching TRBD1 (6 bases). Germline lookup yields CDR1 SGHRS and CDR2 YFSETQ. With 0 bases removed from V and 6 bases from J, the gap between germline ends came to 15 bases. The CDR3 is made up of 15 amino acids. The CDR3 nucleotides are TGCGCCAGCAGCTTGGTACAGGGAATTCCCGATGGCTACACCTTC. The encoded protein is CASSLVQGIPDGYTF.

The chain links TRBV19 to TRBJ1-5, with D perhaps TRBD1 (6 bases). Germline assignment: CDR1 LNHDA and CDR2 SQIVND (reference sequence). This CDR3 has 13 amino acids. Between the trimmed V and J ends, which lost 4 bases and 11 bases, there was a span of 15 bases. The CDR3 DNA is TGTGCCAGTAGTAATCAGGGGAGAGGGGCCCAGCATTTT. Encoded protein: CASSNQGRGAQHF.

The V call is TRBV10-3, the J call TRBJ2-4, with 12 positions matching TRBD1. Germline V gene lookup returns CDR1 ENHRY and CDR2 SYGVKD. V lost 6 bases and J lost 1; bases outside the gene matches: 4. This CDR3 is built from 16 residues. CDR3 DNA: TGTGCCATCAGCGCCGGGACAGGGGGCGCCAAAAACATTCAGTACTTC. Protein product: CAISAGTGGAKNIQYF.